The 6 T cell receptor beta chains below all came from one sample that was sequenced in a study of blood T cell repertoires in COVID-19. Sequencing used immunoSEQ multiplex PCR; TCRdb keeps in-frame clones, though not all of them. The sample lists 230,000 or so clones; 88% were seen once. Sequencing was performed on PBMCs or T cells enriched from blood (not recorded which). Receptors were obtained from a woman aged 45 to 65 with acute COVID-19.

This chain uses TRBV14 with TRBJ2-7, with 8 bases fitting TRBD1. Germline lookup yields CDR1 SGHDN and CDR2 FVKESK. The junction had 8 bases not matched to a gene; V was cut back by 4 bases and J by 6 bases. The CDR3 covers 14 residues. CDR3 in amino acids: CASSLGQGTAEQYF. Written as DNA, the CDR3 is TGTGCCAGCAGCCTAGGACAGGGCACTGCCGAGCAGTACTTC.

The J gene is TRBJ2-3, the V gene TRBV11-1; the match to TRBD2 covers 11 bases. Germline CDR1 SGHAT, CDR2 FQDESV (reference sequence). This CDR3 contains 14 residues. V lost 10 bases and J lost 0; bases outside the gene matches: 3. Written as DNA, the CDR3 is TGTGCCACTCGGACTAGCGGGAGCACAGATACGCAGTATTTT. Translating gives CATRTSGSTDTQYF.

CDR3 sequence (DNA): TGCAGCGTCACAGGGAACGGAGAGACCCAGTACTTC. Its protein is CSVTGNGETQYF. The chain combines TRBV29-1 with TRBJ2-5, with D tentatively TRBD1 (6 bases). The CDR3 runs to 12 residues. Germline CDR1 reads SQVTM; CDR2 reads ANQGSEA. V shed 6 bases and J shed 4 bases, with 12 bases lying between them.

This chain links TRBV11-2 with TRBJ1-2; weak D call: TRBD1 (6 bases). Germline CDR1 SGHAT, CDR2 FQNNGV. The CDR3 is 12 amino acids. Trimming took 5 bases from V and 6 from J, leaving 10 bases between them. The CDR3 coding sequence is TGTGCCAGCAGCCTACGACAGGATGGCTACACCTTC. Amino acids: CASSLRQDGYTF.

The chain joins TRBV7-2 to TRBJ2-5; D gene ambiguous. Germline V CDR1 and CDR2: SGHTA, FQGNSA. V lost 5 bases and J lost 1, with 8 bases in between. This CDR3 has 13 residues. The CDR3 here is CASSARVQETQYF. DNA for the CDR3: TGTGCCAGCAGCGCCCGAGTCCAAGAGACCCAGTACTTC.

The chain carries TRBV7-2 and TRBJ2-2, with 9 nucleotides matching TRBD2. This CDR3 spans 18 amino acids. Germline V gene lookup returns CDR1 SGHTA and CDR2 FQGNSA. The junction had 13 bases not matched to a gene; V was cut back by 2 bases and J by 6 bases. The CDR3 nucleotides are TGTGCCAGCAGCTTAATGTGGCTAGCGGGATCTGGGGCCGGGGAGCTGTTTTTT. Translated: CASSLMWLAGSGAGELFF.